Below are 31 T cell receptor beta chains sequenced from a single sample in a study of T cells in Graves' hyperthyroidism and ophthalmopathy. Amplified regions were TCR beta CDR3 sequences from RNA transcripts. Primed by the HTBI set, a first-round RT-PCR was run on the TCR CDR3. TCRdb fed the multiplex PCR reads into MiXCR, producing one record per CDR3 protein. This table holds over 450,000 distinct CDR3 sequences, 17% found once. Sequencing was carried out using blood. These receptors all stem from a woman aged 18-29 years with Graves' ophthalmopathy.

V usage is TRBV28 and J usage is TRBJ2-7; D remains ambiguous. Germline-derived CDR1 and CDR2 are MDHEN and SYDVKM. The V end was cut by 6 bases, the J end by 6 bases, with 9 bases between. The CDR3 totals 11 residues. The CDR3 DNA follows: TGTGCCAGCAGCATGTACGGCGAGCAGTACTTC. This gives the protein CASSMYGEQYF.

This clonotype was observed at least ten times. The chain uses TRBV7-3 and TRBJ2-1; TRBD1 matches 7 bases. This CDR3 has 13 residues. The germline V gene has CDR1 SGHTA and CDR2 FQGTGA. The ends lost 2 bases at V and 10 bases at J; junction bases unmatched: 5. The CDR3 region is CASSLGQQGEQFF. DNA for the CDR3: TGTGCCAGCAGCTTAGGCCAACAGGGGGAGCAGTTCTTC.

This clonotype came up many times. The chain couples TRBV4-2 to TRBJ1-1; tentative D call: TRBD1 (5 bases). From germline, CDR1 is LGHNA and CDR2 YNFKEQ. CDR3 length: 14 residues. Trimming shortened V by 3 bases and J by 1 base, and 9 bases separated the two germline ends. Written as DNA, the CDR3 is TGTGCCAGCAGCCATGACAGTCCGAACACTGAAGCTTTCTTT. Translation: CASSHDSPNTEAFF.

This clonotype was picked up many times. The V gene is TRBV2, the J gene TRBJ2-3; the D is unclear. V lost 4 bases and J lost 0, with 11 bases in between. CDR1 and CDR2 (germline): SNHLY, FYNNEI. CDR3 length: 15 amino acids. Here the CDR3 DNA reads TGTGCCAGCAGTGCATCAGGATCTAGCACAGATACGCAGTATTTT. It specifies CASSASGSSTDTQYF.

The gene calls are TRBV19 and TRBJ1-1; unclear D gene. CDR3 length equals 13 residues. Germline V lookup: CDR1 LNHDA, CDR2 SQIVND (reference sequence). Trimming removed 7 bases at V and 0 bases at J, with 9 bases between. Written as DNA, the CDR3 is TGTGCCAGTATGGCCGGGCTGAACACTGAAGCTTTCTTT. Its translation: CASMAGLNTEAFF.

This clonotype was seen a handful of times. The chain links TRBV4-1 to TRBJ2-7; TRBD2 agrees at 11 bases. CDR1 and CDR2 (germline): MGHRA, YSYEKL. This CDR3 has 16 amino acids. The V segment lost 1 base and the J segment 2 bases; nucleotides outside the gene matches: 4. CDR3 DNA: TGCGCCAGCAGCCAAGGAGGGACTAGCGGAACCTACGAGCAGTACTTC. Protein product: CASSQGGTSGTYEQYF.

This clonotype was seen only a few times. The gene calls are TRBV6-2 or TRBV6-3 and TRBJ2-5, with TRBD2 as a possible D gene (5 bases). V lost 4 bases, J lost 5 bases, and 11 bases lay in between. The CDR3 consists of 13 residues. Germline V gene data show CDR1 as MNHEY and CDR2 as SVGEGT. CDR3 loop: CASSLGRFETQYF. The DNA of the CDR3 is TGTGCCAGCAGTTTGGGGAGATTCGAGACCCAGTACTTC.

This clonotype was counted at least ten times. The chain combines TRBV2 with TRBJ2-3; 9 positions agree with TRBD2. The germline CDR1 and CDR2 sequences are SNHLY and FYNNEI. The CDR3 runs to 16 residues. V was clipped by 6 bases and J by 5 bases; unmatched bases: 12. The CDR3 DNA reads as TGTGCCAGCAGCCAACAGGCGGGAGGGCGCGGAGATACGCAGTATTTT. Translating it yields CASSQQAGGRGDTQYF.

At least ten counts were recorded for this clonotype. The V call is TRBV12-3 or TRBV12-4, the J call TRBJ2-3; TRBD2 agrees at 13 bases. This CDR3 has 16 amino acids. Trimming at V came to 6 bases and at J to 0 bases, leaving 3 bases not matched to a gene. The CDR3 is CASRQLAGGSTDTQYF. DNA of the CDR3: TGTGCCAGCAGGCAACTAGCGGGGGGGAGCACAGATACGCAGTATTTT.

There are a few counts of this clonotype. The gene calls are TRBV13 and TRBJ2-3; no definite D call. Germline CDR1 reads PRHDT; CDR2 reads FYEKMQ (reference sequence). The length of the CDR3 is 15 residues. V was shortened by 5 bases and J by 4 bases, with 16 bases between the two germline ends. The CDR3 loop reads CASSPRVVGSDTQYF. CDR3 nucleotide sequence: TGTGCCAGCAGCCCTAGGGTGGTGGGCTCAGATACGCAGTATTTT.

Ten or more counts support this clonotype. This rearrangement joins TRBV30 to TRBJ1-2, with no clear D. V was trimmed by 0 bases and J by 4 bases, leaving 6 bases between them. Germline V CDR1 and CDR2: GTSNPN, SVGIG (reference sequence). CDR3 length: 12 amino acids. This CDR3 reads CAWSVSFYGYTF. The CDR3 DNA follows: TGTGCCTGGAGTGTAAGCTTCTATGGCTACACCTTC.

Only a few counts were recorded for this clonotype. The chain carries TRBV6-1 and TRBJ2-2, with 11 positions matching TRBD2. Germline CDR1 MNHNS, CDR2 SASEGT. After removal of 5 bases from V and 6 bases from J, the junction contained 8 bases not matched to a gene. This CDR3 is 16 amino acids long. Here the CDR3 reads CASSSLAGDAAGELFF. CDR3 DNA: TGTGCCAGCAGTTCACTAGCGGGGGACGCCGCCGGGGAGCTGTTTTTT.

The chain combines TRBV27 with TRBJ2-2, with 8 bases matching TRBD1. The CDR3 spans 15 residues. Looked up from germline, CDR1 is MNHEY and CDR2 is SMNVEV (reference sequence). V was pared by 5 bases and J by 6 bases, with 8 bases of the junction left unmatched. The CDR3 protein is CASSLRQGWSGELFF. In nucleotides, the CDR3 is TGTGCCAGCAGTCTTCGACAGGGGTGGTCCGGGGAGCTGTTTTTT.

The chain links TRBV19 to TRBJ1-1, with a weak D call TRBD1 (6 bases). CDR1 is LNHDA, CDR2 SQIVND, per germline (reference sequence). The length of the CDR3 is 15 residues. V was trimmed by 9 bases and J by 1 base, leaving 18 bases between them. CDR3 nucleotides: TGTGCCAGCCAAGATTACCAGGGGAAGAACACTGAAGCTTTCTTT. Protein sequence: CASQDYQGKNTEAFF.

Many counts were recorded for this clonotype. The chain joins TRBV12-5 to TRBJ2-1; TRBD1 agrees at 8 bases. With V trimmed by 6 bases and J by 4 bases, 2 bases remained unmatched. Germline values: CDR1 LGHNT, CDR2 FRNRAP. The CDR3 length is 13 residues. The CDR3 is CASGRQGYNEQFF. The CDR3 nucleotides are TGTGCTAGTGGCCGACAGGGGTACAATGAGCAGTTCTTC.

This clonotype has at least ten counts. The chain employs TRBV6-4 and TRBJ2-3; 9 bases fit TRBD2. Germline V gene lookup returns CDR1 MRHNA and CDR2 SNTAGT. The length of the CDR3 is 16 residues. The trim removed 0 bases at V and 0 bases at J, leaving 1 base unmatched. The CDR3 nucleotides are TGTGCCAGCAGTGACTCTAGCGGGGGTAGCACAGATACGCAGTATTTT. This encodes CASSDSSGGSTDTQYF.

This clonotype was counted ten times or more. V usage is TRBV27 and J usage is TRBJ2-7; 11 positions agree with TRBD2. After removal of 4 bases from V and 7 bases from J, the junction contained 6 bases not matched to a gene. CDR1 is MNHEY and CDR2 is SMNVEV in the germline V gene (reference sequence). The CDR3 has 14 amino acids. The CDR3 is CASSSGLAGSEQYF. The CDR3 DNA sequence: TGTGCCAGCAGTTCCGGACTAGCGGGCTCTGAGCAGTACTTC.

In the case of this clonotype: Given a much more abundant clone one base away, this may be a read error. The chain links TRBV28 to TRBJ2-7; TRBD1 aligns across 7 bases. This CDR3 has 13 residues. Germline V gene lookup returns CDR1 MDHEN and CDR2 SYDVKM. The CDR3 bases are TGTGCCGGCAGGGCGACAGGGTATTACGAGCAGTACTTC. Translated: CAGRATGYYEQYF.

The chain is built from TRBV6-1 and TRBJ1-5; D unresolved. V lost 3 bases to trimming and J lost 1 base, with 10 bases between them. The germline V gene encodes CDR1 MNHNS and CDR2 SASEGT. This CDR3 contains 15 residues. CDR3 residues: CASSERQLSNQPQHF. The CDR3 bases are TGTGCCAGCAGTGAGAGGCAGTTAAGCAATCAGCCCCAGCATTTT.

The table lists this clonotype with many counts. The chain uses TRBV30 and TRBJ2-1, with 9 bases matching TRBD1. The CDR3 runs 14 residues. Germline-derived CDR1 and CDR2 are GTSNPN and SVGIG (reference sequence). V was clipped by 5 bases and J by 6 bases; unmatched bases: 8. CDR3 region: CAWETGGFLNEQFF. The CDR3 DNA reads as TGTGCCTGGGAGACAGGGGGTTTTCTCAATGAGCAGTTCTTC.

The chain uses TRBV7-9 and TRBJ1-2; perhaps TRBD1 as D (5 bases). V was clipped by 1 base and J by 3 bases, with 9 bases between them. Germline CDR1 reads SEHNR; CDR2 reads FQNEAQ (reference sequence). The CDR3 extends over 14 amino acids. The CDR3 protein is CASSLGREDYGYTF. The CDR3 coding sequence is TGTGCCAGCAGCTTAGGCAGGGAGGACTATGGCTACACCTTC.

Many counts were recorded for this clonotype. V usage is TRBV7-2 and J usage is TRBJ1-1; D is uncertain. This CDR3 has 16 residues. V lost 3 bases and J 5 bases, leaving 19 bases between the germline ends. CDR1 SGHTA and CDR2 FQGNSA come from the germline V gene. CDR3 coding DNA: TGTGCCAGCAGCTTTATGCTGTCGTCGATGGTAACTGAAGCTTTCTTT. It translates to CASSFMLSSMVTEAFF.

V is TRBV7-8 and J is TRBJ2-7; possibly TRBD2 for D (5 bases). Germline CDR1 is SGHVS and CDR2 is FQNEAQ. The CDR3 is 15 residues long. V lost 4 bases, J lost 0 bases, and 13 bases lay in between. CDR3 residues: CASSSITSPSYEQYF. The CDR3 DNA reads as TGTGCCAGCAGCTCCATTACTAGTCCCTCCTACGAGCAGTACTTC.

This clonotype was seen at least ten times. The J gene is TRBJ2-5, the V gene TRBV7-2; 9 bases are a match to TRBD2. Germline trimming cut 5 bases from V and 5 bases from J; bases unmatched to any gene: 12. CDR1 is SGHTA, CDR2 FQGNSA, per germline. This CDR3 region has 16 residues. CDR3 bases: TGTGCCAGCAGCGCCGCGGCGGGGGGGAGGTGGGAGACCCAGTACTTC. This encodes CASSAAAGGRWETQYF.

This clonotype was found a few times. This sequence joins TRBV27 and TRBJ1-1; TRBD1 matches 7 bases. Germline V gene data show CDR1 as MNHEY and CDR2 as SMNVEV (reference sequence). This CDR3 contains 17 residues. V shed 0 bases, J shed 0 bases, and the junction held 7 bases outside the gene matches. CDR3 region: CASSLSRDRFLNTEAFF. The CDR3 DNA follows: TGTGCCAGCAGTTTATCCCGGGACAGATTTTTGAACACTGAAGCTTTCTTT.

The table lists this clonotype with many counts. The CDR3 region has the DNA TGTGCCAGCATGAGTTCCCCCAGGTTCTACGAGCAGTACTTC. The encoded protein is CASMSSPRFYEQYF. V is TRBV12-3 or TRBV12-4 and J is TRBJ2-7; D is uncertain. The ends were cut back, 7 bases at V and 3 bases at J, with 16 bases in the middle. The CDR3 covers 14 residues.

The chain couples TRBV27 to TRBJ1-5, with 7 nucleotides matching TRBD1. The CDR3 has 15 residues. Trimming removed 5 bases from V and 0 bases from J; junction bases left unmatched: 4. Germline V gene data show CDR1 as MNHEY and CDR2 as SMNVEV (reference sequence). For the CDR3, the DNA is TGTGCCAGCAGTATATACAGGGGTAGCAATCAGCCCCAGCATTTT. This codes for CASSIYRGSNQPQHF.

The V and J genes are TRBV10-3 and TRBJ1-2; D unclear. CDR3 length: 12 residues. V dropped 6 bases and J dropped 1 base, with 6 bases sitting between them. Per germline, CDR1 ENHRY and CDR2 SYGVKD. The CDR3 sequence is CAISEDNYGYTF. CDR3 DNA sequence: TGTGCCATCAGCGAGGATAACTATGGCTACACCTTC.

This clonotype has at least ten counts. V is TRBV18 and J is TRBJ2-5; no reliable D call. Germline CDR1 and CDR2: KGHSH and LQKENI. V was shortened by 3 bases and J by 3 bases, with 8 bases between the two germline ends. The CDR3 consists of 13 residues. CDR3 sequence reads: CASSPVVEETQYF. CDR3 coding DNA: TGTGCCAGCTCACCTGTGGTAGAAGAGACCCAGTACTTC.

This clonotype appeared a single time. This could be a read error, since a much larger clone is one nucleotide away. As DNA, the CDR3 is TGTGCCAGCAGACCCGGGACAGGGTACGAGCAGTACTTC. Amino acids: CASRPGTGYEQYF. The V and J genes are TRBV28 and TRBJ2-7; 9 bases line up with TRBD1. CDR3 size: 13 residues. V dropped 6 bases and J dropped 4; count of bases not matched to a gene: 4. CDR1 is MDHEN, CDR2 SYDVKM, per germline. The variable domain in full, with the rest retrieved from reference TRBV28 and TRBJ2-7, is DVKVTQSSRYLVKRTGEKVFLECVQDMDHENMFWYRQDPGLGLRLIYFSYDVKMKEKGDIPEGYSVSREKKERFSLILESASTNQTSMYLCASRPGTGYEQYFGPGTRLTVT.

In this sample, this clonotype turned up many times. This rearrangement joins TRBV6-1 to TRBJ1-2; 7 bases line up with TRBD1. The length of the CDR3 is 14 residues. Looked up from germline, CDR1 is MNHNS and CDR2 is SASEGT. The V and J ends lost 3 bases and 7 bases, in that order; junction bases with no gene match: 8. The CDR3 bases are TGTGCCAGCAGTGATGGCAGGGGGGCAGCTGGCTACACCTTC. Protein sequence: CASSDGRGAAGYTF.